Listed below are T cell receptor beta chains from one sample, sequenced in a study of cytomegalovirus exposure and HLA in healthy donors. Generated by immunoSEQ multiplex PCR, the TCRdb table keeps only in-frame clones and is missing some. Of 52,000 or so clones listed, roughly 76% were seen once; the top ten hold about 3%. Sequenced: PBMCs. These receptors came from a woman in her thirties or forties in good health and CMV-seropositive. Both conserved end residues are part of each CDR3. D genes are given only for firm matches. Clone size is stated in some rows and not others, as once, few, many or a class when expanded.

NA	TRBV19	TRBJ2-1	NA	CASSTPPVHEQFF	TGTGCCAGTAGTACGCCTCCAGTCCATGAGCAGTTCTTC
NA	TRBV7-7	TRBJ2-3	TRBD2	CASSRGLAGDTQYF	TGTGCCAGCAGCCGGGGACTAGCGGGGGATACGCAGTATTTT
NA	TRBV6-5	TRBJ2-5	TRBD1	CASSLDRDNQETQYF	TGTGCCAGCAGCCTCGACAGGGACAACCAAGAGACCCAGTACTTC
NA	TRBV7-2	TRBJ1-2	TRBD1	CASSLDRGPARGYTF	TGTGCCAGCAGCCTGGACAGGGGGCCCGCACGGGGCTACACCTTC
NA	TRBV11-2	TRBJ2-2	TRBD1	CASSAGTVYTGELFF	TGTGCCAGCAGCGCCGGGACAGTCTACACCGGGGAGCTGTTTTTT
NA	TRBV11-2	TRBJ2-1	NA	CASSSGGNEQFF	TGTGCCAGCAGTTCCGGCGGAAATGAGCAGTTCTTC
NA	TRBV30	TRBJ1-4	TRBD1	CAWGQVTRGEKLFF	TGTGCCTGGGGACAGGTGACCAGAGGTGAAAAACTGTTTTTT
NA	TRBV6-1	TRBJ1-1	NA	CASSVDRNTEAFF	TGTGCCAGCAGTGTGGACAGGAACACTGAAGCTTTCTTT
NA	TRBV5-8	TRBJ1-2	TRBD1	CASNELWTGAGYTF	TGTGCCAGCAACGAGCTATGGACAGGGGCTGGCTACACCTTC
NA	TRBV2	TRBJ2-2	TRBD2	CASKLTSGGANTGELFF	TGTGCCAGCAAATTGACTAGCGGGGGAGCGAACACCGGGGAGCTGTTTTTT
NA	TRBV2	TRBJ2-1	TRBD2	CASSRTSLSYNEQFF	TGTGCCAGCAGCAGGACTAGCCTTTCCTACAATGAGCAGTTCTTC
NA	TRBV11-2	TRBJ1-2	TRBD1	CASSLFGQGPYYGYTF	TGTGCCAGCAGCTTATTCGGACAGGGACCCTACTATGGCTACACCTTC
NA	TRBV5-4	TRBJ1-1	TRBD1	CASSYGTGETEAFF	TGTGCCAGCAGCTATGGGACAGGGGAGACTGAAGCTTTCTTT
once	TRBV2	TRBJ1-6	TRBD1	CASRGQGLNSPLHF	TGTGCCAGCCGCGGACAGGGGCTTAATTCACCCCTCCACTTT
NA	TRBV7-9	TRBJ1-3	NA	CASSTATAGNTIYF	TGTGCCAGCAGCACCGCGACAGCTGGAAACACCATATATTTT
NA	TRBV30	TRBJ1-2	TRBD1	CAWTGGGGYTF	TGTGCCTGGACAGGGGGTGGGGGCTACACCTTC